These T cell receptor beta chains were read from a single sample in a study of brain T cells in children with intractable seizures. Only in-frame clones appear in the TCRdb table, and some are missing; sequencing was by immunoSEQ multiplex PCR. The sample holds 300,000 to 400,000 clones, more than 85% seen once. Sequences were derived from peripheral blood, sampled about 5 months after surgery. Receptors were obtained from a boy in the first two years of life with tuberous sclerosis and intractable seizures. Both conserved end residues are part of each CDR3.

v_gene	j_gene	CDR3aa
TRBV9	TRBJ2-1	CASSEGHRDDEQFF
TRBV5-4	TRBJ2-3	CASTTGIGGFTDTQYF
TRBV12-5	TRBJ1-5	CASGPTGASNQPQHF
TRBV5-4	TRBJ2-2	CASSLGGPLNTGELFF
TRBV13	TRBJ2-3	CASSLTSSPSSTDTQYF
TRBV20-1	TRBJ1-1	CSASNPQGTTEAFF
TRBV5-1	TRBJ2-2	CASRYGAGATYTGELFF
TRBV6-5	TRBJ2-7	CASSYRQGRPYEQYF
TRBV20-1	TRBJ1-6	CSASASGTVSTIHSPLHF
TRBV5-1	TRBJ2-5	CASSLTSGGSTPETQYF
TRBV6-5	TRBJ1-5	CATERSNQPQHF
TRBV6-1	TRBJ2-5	CASSEYLLAGLETQYF
TRBV11-2	TRBJ1-1	CASSPIGGNTEAFF
TRBV9	TRBJ1-5	CASSASSVDQPQHF
TRBV23-1	TRBJ2-7	CASSKKRGDRARISLSYEQYF
TRBV6-5	TRBJ2-2	CASRAGGEGTGELFF
TRBV5-1	TRBJ1-2	CASSLLGTRGYTF
TRBV3-1/TRBV3-2	TRBJ2-7	CASRPTGVSGSYEQYF
TRBV10-1	TRBJ1-2	CASTRWTGFNGYTF
TRBV7-3	TRBJ2-1	CASSLGTVGAYEQFF
TRBV9	TRBJ2-3	CASSVEASGHYTDTQYF
TRBV28	TRBJ2-4	CASSRNIQYF
TRBV15	TRBJ1-1	CATSADVGWTEAFF
TRBV7-8	TRBJ1-4	CASSSIATNEKLFF
TRBV5-1	TRBJ2-7	CASSWGDRVDEQYF
TRBV4-1	TRBJ1-4	CASSAPRATNEKLFF
TRBV19	TRBJ1-1	CASTTTRTGNGEAFF
TRBV30	TRBJ2-5	CAWSVARGGRGTQYF
TRBV18	TRBJ1-5	CASSPLSGQPQHF
TRBV24-1	TRBJ1-2	CATGHPGLLNEGYGYTF
TRBV28	TRBJ1-1	CASSLYPGQNTEAFF
TRBV2	TRBJ2-7	CASIKRGGLDVRQYF
TRBV18	TRBJ1-1	CASSPPYGTEAFF
TRBV18	TRBJ2-1	CASSDIAEGSYNEQFF
TRBV29-1	TRBJ2-2	CSAITGPTNTGELFF
TRBV6-4	TRBJ1-3	CASPPQEEGSGNTIYF
TRBV30	TRBJ1-4	CAWSGLMGEKLFF
TRBV29-1	TRBJ2-1	CSVGISADTYNEQFF
TRBV27	TRBJ2-7	CASSLAASGRVSYEQYF
TRBV11-2	TRBJ2-7	CASSADFGYEQYF
TRBV30	TRBJ1-4	CAWSVRGQGRREKLFF
TRBV5-1	TRBJ2-3	CASSLSRVGTDTQYF
TRBV5-1	TRBJ2-7	CASSPSEGAVYEQYF
TRBV24-1	TRBJ1-2	CATSDGRSYGYTF
TRBV10-3	TRBJ1-4	CAISRGWARAEKLFF
TRBV11-2	TRBJ2-2	CASSLDRVTGELFF